This is a list of T cell receptor beta chains from one sample in a study of blood T cell repertoires in COVID-19. The repertoire was sequenced with immunoSEQ multiplex PCR; TCRdb's copy has only in-frame clones and lacks some. Altogether about 91,000 clones are present, approximately 77% being singletons, with the ten largest covering around a tenth. Material for sequencing was peripheral blood. The origin of the receptors is a woman aged 80 or over with acute or convalescent COVID-19. Both conserved end residues are part of each CDR3. The order of the fields is D gene, clone size, J gene, V gene, CDR3 protein, CDR3 DNA. The D gene is left open where the match is weak. Where a row states a size, it is once, few, many or the class of an expanded clone; other rows omit it.

D: .; size: .; J: TRBJ1-4; V: TRBV28; CDR3: CASSQRMLVSDEKLFF; DNA: TGTGCCAGCAGTCAAAGAATGTTGGTGTCGGATGAAAAACTGTTTTTT
D: TRBD1; size: few; J: TRBJ1-6; V: TRBV18; CDR3: CASSPGGDRVRSPLHF; DNA: TGTGCCAGCTCACCAGGTGGAGACAGGGTTCGGTCACCCCTCCACTTT
D: .; size: .; J: TRBJ2-3; V: TRBV27; CDR3: CASRASGSDTQYF; DNA: TGTGCCAGCAGGGCTAGTGGCAGTGATACGCAGTATTTT
D: .; size: once; J: TRBJ1-4; V: TRBV5-5; CDR3: CASSTGTSTNEKLFF; DNA: TGTGCCAGCAGCACCGGGACTTCAACTAATGAAAAACTGTTTTTT
D: TRBD2; size: few; J: TRBJ2-5; V: TRBV2; CDR3: CASSERERETQYF; DNA: TGTGCCAGCAGTGAGCGGGAGAGGGAGACCCAGTACTTC
D: TRBD1; size: .; J: TRBJ1-5; V: TRBV20-1; CDR3: CSASGPGQGHQPQHF; DNA: TGCAGTGCTAGTGGCCCGGGACAGGGACATCAGCCCCAGCATTTT
D: TRBD1; size: .; J: TRBJ1-2; V: TRBV29-1; CDR3: CSVGQDGQRF; DNA: TGCAGCGTGGGACAGGATGGACAACGTTTC
D: .; size: .; J: TRBJ2-5; V: TRBV7-2; CDR3: CASSADNQETQYF; DNA: TGTGCCAGCAGCGCCGACAACCAAGAGACCCAGTACTTC
D: .; size: .; J: TRBJ1-6; V: TRBV4-2; CDR3: CASSQAWDINSPLHF; DNA: TGTGCCAGCAGCCAAGCCTGGGACATTAATTCACCCCTCCACTTT
D: .; size: .; J: TRBJ1-5; V: TRBV7-9; CDR3: CASRGSGGNQPQHF; DNA: TGTGCCAGCAGGGGCTCCGGAGGGAATCAGCCCCAGCATTTT
D: .; size: .; J: TRBJ1-4; V: TRBV7-2; CDR3: CASSQGGGRSEKLFF; DNA: TGTGCCAGCAGCCAAGGGGGGGGCCGTAGTGAAAAACTGTTTTTT